The clone carrying this T cell receptor beta chain was seen many times. Its antigen is unidentified. This sample is drawn from a study of molecular identifiers for immune sequencing clone quantification. Whole-study results and caveats: Clonotypes topping 20 RNA copies carried over 99% of effector molecules but under 1% of naive ones.

Naive CD8 sequencing libraries were generated from 20,000 to 1,000,000 sorted cells, with 10%, 30% or 50% RNA as input. The CD8+CD4-CCR7+CD45RA+ phenotype defined the sorted naive CD8 T cells. TCR libraries were built in bulk with a published protocol and specific TCR primers. From the PCR reads, TCRdb called clonotypes with MiXCR, one entry per CDR3 protein. Of about 97,000 distinct CDR3 sequences in the sample, more than 20% were seen once. This TCR came from a human donor in good health. Some libraries in this study had Jurkat cell RNA spiked in. Sequencing used naive CD8+ T cells from blood, with Jurkat cell RNA spiked in. Stated subset: FACS-sorted CD8+CD4-CCR7+CD45RA+ naive T cells.

This chain's CDR3 is CASSLGQGVDVGYTF. The CDR3 nucleotides are TGTGCCAGCAGTTTAGGGCAGGGGGTCGATGTTGGCTACACCTTC. The rearrangement links TRBV12-3 or TRBV12-4 to TRBJ1-2, with 7 bases aligning to TRBD1. With V trimmed by 1 base and J by 7 bases, 9 bases remained unmatched. The CDR3 has 15 amino acids.